The 29 T cell receptor beta chains presented below share a single source sample, sequenced in a study of T cells in women clearing cervical HPV infection. Clones were sequenced by immunoSEQ multiplex PCR, and TCRdb holds only the in-frame ones, with some missing. This sample contains 31,000 or so clones. Input material: blood buffy coat. All receptors derive from a woman between 18 and 70 years old with a cervical HPV16 infection that either progressed to CIN3+ or cleared (not recorded which).

Regarding this clone: The CDR3 is cut off 3 residues early in the read; its end comes from the germline J gene. This chain links TRBV7-9 with TRBJ2-2, with D perhaps matching TRBD1 (6 bases). Looked up from germline, CDR1 is SEHNR and CDR2 is FQNEAQ (reference sequence). V lost 5 bases, J lost 4 bases, and 11 bases lay in between. CDR3 length equals 14 residues. CDR3 bases read: TGTGCCAGCAGCCCGGGGACAATCACCGGGGAG. Residues: CASSPGTITGE. The whole CDR3 region reads CASSPGTITGELFF.

As for this clone: Read coverage stops 3 residues before the CDR3 terminus; the germline J gene supplies the remainder. The genes are TRBV2 and TRBJ2-4; D unresolved. The CDR3 extends over 14 amino acids. Germline-derived CDR1 and CDR2 are SNHLY and FYNNEI. V was trimmed by 0 bases and J by 1 base, leaving 4 bases between them. The CDR3 DNA, read in part, is TGTGCCAGCAGTGAAGCAGGGGCCAAAAACATT. Translating gives CASSEAGAKNI. The CDR3, in full, reads CASSEAGAKNIQYF. The full variable domain, with the rest looked up from reference TRBV2 and TRBJ2-4, is EPEVTQTPSHQVTQMGQEVILRCVPISNHLYFYWYRQILGQKVEFLVSFYNNEISEKSEIFDDQFSVERPDGSNFTLKIRSTKLEDSAMYFCASSEAGAKNIQYFGAGTRLSVL.

A note on this clone: The read ends 3 residues shy of where the CDR3 ends; the end is completed using the germline J gene. This sequence joins TRBV29-1 and TRBJ2-7; 11 nucleotides align to TRBD1. There are 15 residues in the CDR3. CDR1 and CDR2 (germline): SQVTM, ANQGSEA. Unmatched junction bases numbered 4, after V lost 1 base and J lost 2 bases. The CDR3 protein is CSVEGTGGDPYEQYF. Partial CDR3 DNA: TGCAGCGTTGAAGGGACAGGGGGCGACCCCTACGAG.

About this clone itself: The CDR3 end lies 3 residues beyond the end of the read and is filled in from the germline J gene. The chain carries TRBV6-2 or TRBV6-3 and TRBJ2-1; perhaps TRBD1 as D (5 bases). Looked up from germline, CDR1 is MNHEY and CDR2 is SVGEGT. The V end was cut by 7 bases, the J end by 0 bases, with 13 bases between. The CDR3 is 15 residues long. The covered CDR3 bases are TGTGCCAGCATCCACAGGCCGGCCTCCTACAATGAG. It translates to CASIHRPASYNE. The whole CDR3 region reads CASIHRPASYNEQFF.

As to this clone: Read coverage stops 3 residues before the CDR3 terminus; the germline J gene supplies the remainder. The J gene is TRBJ1-5, the V gene TRBV19; D is uncertain. Trimming left V 7 bases short and J 2 bases short, with 12 bases between. This CDR3 region has 14 residues. Germline CDR1 and CDR2: LNHDA and SQIVND (reference sequence). The CDR3 here is CASNPDWGNQPQHF. The part of the CDR3 DNA that was read is TGTGCCAGTAACCCCGACTGGGGCAATCAGCCC.

Remarks on this clone: The read is 3 residues too short to cover the CDR3 end, so that end is filled in from the germline J gene. J is TRBJ2-7 and V is TRBV5-4; TRBD2 might be the D (5 bases). Trimming left V 1 base short and J 6 bases short, with 8 bases between. CDR1 is SGHNT and CDR2 is YYREEE in the germline V gene (reference sequence). This CDR3 region has 12 residues. The CDR3 bases that were read are TGTGCCAGCAGCTTGCCCGAGGGCGAG. It is translated as CASSLPEGE. The complete CDR3 sequence is CASSLPEGEQYF.

The sequenced part of the CDR3 DNA is TGTGCCAGCAGTCGGTCATACGTCACCGGGGAG. Its translation: CASSRSYVTGE. The full CDR3 reads CASSRSYVTGELFF. V gene TRBV2 combines with J gene TRBJ2-2; D is undetermined. From the germline J gene comes the end of the CDR3, since the read stops 3 residues before it. This CDR3 has 14 residues. V was cut by 5 bases and J by 4 bases, with 11 bases left in between. The V gene's germline CDR1 is SNHLY and CDR2 FYNNEI.

The CDR3 region is CSVEAGENYGYTF. CDR3 DNA, as far as it was read: TGCAGCGTTGAGGCAGGAGAAAACTATGGC. This chain uses TRBV29-1 with TRBJ1-2; D is unclear. The CDR3 goes on 3 residues after the read ends, and that part is filled in from the germline J gene. The germline gives CDR1 SQVTM, CDR2 ANQGSEA. V shed 3 bases and J shed 2 bases, with 10 bases lying between them. This CDR3 spans 13 amino acids.

Note on this clone: The read gets to within 3 residues of the CDR3 end, and the germline J gene fills in the rest. This chain links TRBV7-9 with TRBJ1-1; D is unresolved. Trimming shortened V by 4 bases and J by 4 bases, and 7 bases separated the two germline ends. CDR3 length: 12 residues. CDR1 and CDR2 from the germline V gene are SEHNR and FQNEAQ (reference sequence). The chain's CDR3 is CASSWSGTEAFF. CDR3 bases read: TGTGCCAGCAGCTGGAGCGGCACTGAA.

Note on this clone: The CDR3 end is not reached by the read, which stops 3 residues before it; the germline J gene fills it in. This sequence joins TRBV7-9 and TRBJ1-6; 10 nucleotides line up with TRBD1. The germline V gene has CDR1 SEHNR and CDR2 FQNEAQ (reference sequence). V lost 3 bases, J lost 11 bases, and 7 bases stayed unmatched. This CDR3 comprises 15 residues. The covered CDR3 bases are TGTGCCAGCAGCTTGGCCGGGACAGGGGTGACACCC. As protein: CASSLAGTGVTP. Given in full, the CDR3 is CASSLAGTGVTPLHF.

About this clone itself: Sequencing ends 3 residues short of the CDR3 end; the germline J gene provides the rest. This chain uses TRBV20-1 with TRBJ1-1, with D possibly matching TRBD1 (6 bases). The germline V gene has CDR1 DFQATT and CDR2 SNEGSKA (reference sequence). V was trimmed by 3 bases and J by 0 bases, leaving 14 bases between them. This CDR3 is built from 15 residues. CDR3 in amino acids: CSASSSGHMNTEAFF. The sequenced CDR3 bases are TGCAGTGCTAGTTCTTCGGGACACATGAACACTGAA.

Concerning this clone: The missing CDR3 end, 3 residues past where the read stops, is filled in from the germline J gene. The same CDR3 arises from other DNA sequences in this sample as well. The chain carries TRBV11-2 and TRBJ1-2; TRBD1 matches at 8 bases. The germline V gene has CDR1 SGHAT and CDR2 FQNNGV. This CDR3 contains 12 residues. V shed 3 bases, J shed 6 bases, and the junction held 0 bases outside the gene matches. Partial CDR3 DNA: TGTGCCAGCAGCTTGACAGGGGATGGC. Protein product: CASSLTGDG. The entire CDR3 protein reads CASSLTGDGYTF.

Turning to this clone: The observed sequence ends 3 residues before the CDR3 terminus, with the missing tail filled in from the germline J gene. J is TRBJ2-3 and V is TRBV20-1; TRBD2 agrees at 8 bases. The CDR3 sequence is 16 residues long. J was trimmed by 0 bases and V by 4 bases; bases with no gene match: 9. CDR1 and CDR2 from the germline V gene are DFQATT and SNEGSKA (reference sequence). The CDR3 spells CSATAIAGGSTDTQYF. CDR3 DNA, as far as it was read: TGCAGTGCTACCGCTATCGCGGGGGGAAGCACAGATACG.

Of note for this clone: The read falls 3 residues short of the CDR3 end, and the missing part is taken from the germline J gene. The genes are TRBV7-9 and TRBJ2-7, with a weak D call TRBD2 (7 bases). The CDR3 runs to 14 residues. The ends were cut back, 2 bases at V and 5 bases at J, with 13 bases in the middle. The germline V gene encodes CDR1 SEHNR and CDR2 FQNEAQ (reference sequence). CDR3 sequence: CASSLPGGQDEQYF. CDR3 DNA, as far as it was read: TGTGCCAGCAGCTTACCGGGGGGCCAGGACGAG.

Concerning this clone itself: The read comes to an end 3 residues before the CDR3 does, leaving the germline J gene to fill in the end. The rearrangement links TRBV29-1 to TRBJ2-7, with 7 bases identical to TRBD2. Germline V gene lookup returns CDR1 SQVTM and CDR2 ANQGSEA. Trimming cost V 7 bases and J 3 bases; bases outside gene matches: 12. This CDR3 spans 14 amino acids. The CDR3 DNA, read in part, is TGCAGCGCCGCCAAACCGGGACTATTCTACGAG. This sequence encodes CSAAKPGLFYE. The whole CDR3 protein reads CSAAKPGLFYEQYF.

Comment on this clone: The observed sequence ends 3 residues before the CDR3 terminus, with the missing tail filled in from the germline J gene. The V and J genes are TRBV4-2 and TRBJ2-3, with D perhaps TRBD1 (6 bases). The CDR3 spans 15 residues. Germline-derived CDR1 and CDR2 are LGHNA and YNFKEQ. Trimming pared 0 bases from V and 8 bases from J, leaving 15 bases between. CDR3 region: CASSQDRDIPITQYF. The covered CDR3 bases are TGTGCCAGCAGCCAAGATCGGGACATTCCCATTACG.

On this clone: From the germline J gene comes the end of the CDR3, since the read stops 3 residues before it. The chain couples TRBV4-1 to TRBJ2-6; D not resolved. The CDR3 extends over 17 amino acids. In germline, CDR1 is MGHRA, CDR2 YSYEKL. The V and J ends lost 1 base and 4 bases respectively, with 14 bases between them. This CDR3 is CASSQGLSGLGANVLTF. The DNA read from the CDR3 is TGCGCCAGCAGCCAAGGATTAAGTGGGCTCGGGGCCAACGTC.

Notes on this clone: The read stops 3 residues short of the end of the CDR3; the missing end is completed from the germline J gene. The chain uses TRBV28 and TRBJ1-1; D remains ambiguous. Deletions cut 2 bases from V and 6 bases from J, with 13 bases between. The CDR3 runs 14 residues. Germline V gene data show CDR1 as MDHEN and CDR2 as SYDVKM. The CDR3: CASSLLERFPEAFF. The DNA read from the CDR3 is TGTGCCAGCAGTTTACTTGAGCGATTCCCTGAA.

On this clone itself: The read gets to within 3 residues of the CDR3 end, and the germline J gene fills in the rest. The chain couples TRBV28 to TRBJ1-2; tentative D call: TRBD1 (6 bases). Germline V CDR1 and CDR2: MDHEN, SYDVKM. The CDR3 consists of 15 residues. CDR3 in amino acids: CASSLGATGPRGYTF. The sequenced CDR3 bases are TGTGCCAGCAGCCTGGGGGCTACTGGCCCGAGGGGC.

Note on this clone: The read halts 3 residues ahead of the CDR3 end, with the missing end drawn from the germline J gene. V usage is TRBV10-3 and J usage is TRBJ2-7, with TRBD1 as a possible D gene (5 bases). V dropped 3 bases and J dropped 3 bases, with 15 bases sitting between them. This CDR3 region has 15 residues. Germline CDR1 and CDR2: ENHRY and SYGVKD. CDR3 DNA, as far as it was read: TGTGCCATCAGTGATTTGAGATCCCAGGGCTACGAG. As protein: CAISDLRSQGYE. The full CDR3 sequence reads CAISDLRSQGYEQYF.

Worth noting for this clone: The read comes to an end 3 residues before the CDR3 does, leaving the germline J gene to fill in the end. The chain is built from TRBV5-1 and TRBJ2-1, with 10 positions matching TRBD2. V was clipped by 4 bases and J by 0 bases; unmatched bases: 13. CDR3 size: 19 residues. Looked up from germline, CDR1 is SGHRS and CDR2 is YFSETQ. The CDR3 bases that were read are TGCGCCAGCAGCCGGGAAGGTAGCGGGAGGCTGAGCTCCTACAATGAG. Protein: CASSREGSGRLSSYNE. The whole CDR3 is CASSREGSGRLSSYNEQFF.

Worth noting for this clone: The CDR3 end falls 3 residues outside the read, so it is completed with the germline J gene. The chain carries TRBV20-1 and TRBJ1-2; D not resolved. Germline CDR1 reads DFQATT; CDR2 reads SNEGSKA (reference sequence). V lost 2 bases and J 4 bases, leaving 14 bases between the germline ends. The CDR3 consists of 14 residues. The CDR3 bases that were read are TGCAGTGCTAGACAGGTGCCGTTGGGCTATGGC. Amino acids: CSARQVPLGYG. Given in full, the CDR3 is CSARQVPLGYGYTF.

As for this clone: The read finishes 3 residues shy of the CDR3 end, and the germline J gene is used to complete it. This chain links TRBV12-3 or TRBV12-4 with TRBJ2-1, with D perhaps matching TRBD1 (6 bases). The CDR3 runs to 16 residues. Trimming shortened V by 5 bases and J by 0 bases, and 14 bases separated the two germline ends. The sequenced part of the CDR3 DNA is TGTGCCAGCAGTGACCCAGGGGTTAGCTCCTACAATGAG. Residues: CASSDPGVSSYNE. The whole CDR3 sequence reads CASSDPGVSSYNEQFF.

Worth noting for this clone: The read ends 3 residues shy of where the CDR3 ends; the end is completed using the germline J gene. The chain recombines TRBV20-1 with TRBJ1-1; 9 bases fit TRBD1. Germline CDR1 reads DFQATT; CDR2 reads SNEGSKA (reference sequence). CDR3 length: 17 amino acids. Trimming cost V 2 bases and J 0 bases; bases outside gene matches: 10. CDR3 bases read: TGCAGTGCTAGACGCCCTACAGGGGGCAGAATGAACACTGAA. It codes for CSARRPTGGRMNTE. Given in full, the CDR3 is CSARRPTGGRMNTEAFF.

In regard to this clone: The CDR3 end is not reached by the read, which stops 3 residues before it; the germline J gene fills it in. The chain is built from TRBV29-1 and TRBJ2-1; TRBD1 aligns across 11 bases. This CDR3 is 14 amino acids long. The junction had 6 bases not matched to a gene; V was cut back by 5 bases and J by 6 bases. Germline loops: CDR1 SQVTM, CDR2 ANQGSEA. This CDR3 is CSVSRDRGGNEQFF. The sequenced CDR3 bases are TGCAGCGTTAGTCGGGACAGGGGGGGCAATGAG.

In regard to this clone: With the read ending 3 residues before the CDR3 end, the germline J gene is used to fill in that end. V gene TRBV6-2 or TRBV6-3 combines with J gene TRBJ2-3, with 9 nucleotides matching TRBD1. This CDR3 comprises 16 residues. CDR1 and CDR2 from the germline V gene are MNHEY and SVGEGT. V lost 5 bases to trimming and J lost 2 bases; unmatched junction nucleotides: 8. The CDR3 bases that were read are TGTGCCAGCAGTCCCTGGACAGGGGATGACACAGATACG. Encoded protein: CASSPWTGDDTDT. In full, the CDR3 is CASSPWTGDDTDTQYF.

Concerning this clone: The read is 3 residues too short to cover the CDR3 end, so that end is filled in from the germline J gene. This rearrangement joins TRBV7-6 to TRBJ2-3; 8 bases line up with TRBD2. Germline trimming cut 2 bases from V and 3 bases from J; bases unmatched to any gene: 7. CDR1 SGHVS and CDR2 FNYEAQ come from the germline V gene. The CDR3 covers 16 residues. CDR3: CASSLPEREKTDTQYF. The CDR3 bases that were read are TGTGCCAGCAGCTTACCGGAGCGGGAGAAAACAGATACG.

A word on this clone: The sequence runs out 3 residues before the end of the CDR3; the remainder is reconstructed from the germline J gene. The chain recombines TRBV12-3 or TRBV12-4 with TRBJ2-7, with a possible D match to TRBD2 (6 bases). V lost 6 bases and J 2 bases, leaving 26 bases between the germline ends. This CDR3 comprises 18 residues. CDR3 sequence: CASSPLPALSGPPYEQYF. The CDR3 bases that were read are TGTGCCAGCAGCCCCCTCCCCGCGTTGAGCGGGCCCCCCTACGAG.

Comment on this clone: The missing CDR3 end, 3 residues past where the read stops, is filled in from the germline J gene. This sequence joins TRBV29-1 and TRBJ2-7; no clear D gene. V was clipped by 6 bases and J by 4 bases, with 13 bases between them. This CDR3 region has 12 residues. The V gene's germline CDR1 is SQVTM and CDR2 ANQGSEA. The CDR3 protein is CSVPPLTYEQYF. CDR3 bases read: TGCAGCGTACCCCCGTTGACATACGAG.